This TCR beta chain was sequenced in a study of shared clonotypes between healthy human individuals. At the level of the study: The composition of the donors was a couple of women and a few men aged 18 to 49. Study-wide results and limits: Researchers sampled blood only, noting tissue repertoires likely differ.

Without sorting, samples used around 100 million PBMCs for genomic DNA. The CDR3 length is 16 residues. Germline V lookup: CDR1 MDHEN, CDR2 SYDVKM. V shed 9 bases and J 2 bases; nucleotides not matched to a gene: 15. A note on this clone: Its antigen is as yet unknown.

The assay was immunoSEQ multiplex PCR, and TCRdb's table has in-frame clones only and misses some. This table holds approximately 440,000 clones, roughly three quarters found once. The sequencing sample was made of PBMCs. This sequence was found in a woman between 35 and 50 years old in good health. Some clones in this sample may be carry-over from other donors' samples. The chain combines TRBV28 with TRBJ1-2, with TRBD1 matching over 7 bases. CDR3: CASAVPAGGTNYGYTF. CDR3 sequence (DNA): TGTGCCAGTGCTGTGCCGGCAGGGGGGACGAACTATGGCTACACCTTC.